The sequence of this TCR beta chain was determined in a study of blood T cell repertoires in COVID-19. CDR1 and CDR2 (germline): LGHDT, YNNKEL (reference sequence). This CDR3 spans 13 amino acids. V was trimmed by 9 bases and J by 6 bases, leaving 17 bases between them. Measured with immunoSEQ multiplex PCR; TCRdb has only the in-frame clones, and not every one. The data show 210,000 or so clones, around 90% seen once. The specimen was peripheral blood. The chain links TRBV3-1 (or the pseudogene TRBV3-2) to TRBJ1-2, with D possibly matching TRBD1 (5 bases). This receptor was taken from a man in his forties with acute or convalescent COVID-19. The CDR3 nucleotides are TGTGCCAGTTCCGGGGCGGGAAGCGATGGCTACACCTTC. It codes for CASSGAGSDGYTF.